The subject of this entry is one TCR beta chain. The data belong to a study of shared clonotypes between healthy human individuals. Method: immunoSEQ multiplex PCR; TCRdb's copy keeps in-frame clones and lacks some. The sample has approximately 2,200,000 clones, 85% to 95% seen once. Only CD45RO-negative cells positively selected for CCR7 counted as naive CD8 cells, so terminally differentiated effector memory CD45RA+ cells were excluded. Germline lookup yields CDR1 MNHEY and CDR2 SMNVEV (reference sequence). Trimming stripped 5 bases from V and 5 bases from J, with 13 bases between. The CDR3 covers 13 residues.

V is TRBV27 and J is TRBJ2-7; tentative D call: TRBD1 (5 bases). Sequencing was done on a sample of naive CD8+ T cells from PBMCs. The receptor comes from a young man in good health. Some clones in this sample may be carry-over from other donors' samples. The CDR3 loop is CASSGPLTDEQYF. The CDR3 DNA sequence: TGTGCCAGCAGTGGACCATTGACAGACGAGCAGTACTTC.